This TCR beta chain originates from a study of blood T cells in healthy people across ages. A sample-barcoded 5' primer and a J-beta primer mix were used in a second PCR of roughly 6 to 11 cycles. MiXCR was run by TCRdb on the 5' RACE reads, yielding one entry per CDR3 protein. This table has some 920,000 distinct CDR3 sequences, roughly half appearing once. The V gene end was trimmed by 6 bases and the J gene end by 2 bases; junction bases not matched to a gene: 10. Looked up from germline, CDR1 is MGHRA and CDR2 is YSYEKL. There are 16 residues in the CDR3. This chain connects TRBV4-1 to TRBJ2-3; 8 bases map to TRBD2. What was sequenced was blood. The TCR was taken from a woman aged 55-69 years in good health. This chain's CDR3 is CASSPIIAGSTDTQYF. CDR3 coding DNA: TGCGCCAGCAGTCCGATTATAGCGGGATCCACAGATACGCAGTATTTT.